This T cell receptor beta chain was recovered during a study of shared clonotypes between healthy human individuals. Study in general: Per-donor plates numbered three CD4 naive, three CD4 memory, two CD8 naive and one CD8 memory.

A note on this clone: Its specificity is unknown. Other DNA sequences from this sample encode an identical CDR3 as well.

Some clones are missing from TCRdb's copy, which holds only in-frame ones; the method was immunoSEQ multiplex PCR. Of just over 2,000,000 clones in the sample, 85% to 95% were seen once. Negatively enriched CD4+ T cells were divided by CD45RA into naive and memory. The CDR3 spans 10 residues. The V end lost 5 bases, the J end lost 4 bases, and 5 bases lay between the germline ends. Germline CDR1 SQVTM, CDR2 ANQGSEA. Study-level findings and limits: Across a handful of donors, naive CD4 shared roughly 5.2%, naive CD8 approximately 3.5%, memory CD4 approximately 2.5%, memory CD8 under 0.5%. Generation probabilities were higher for clonotypes shared across all four sorted-subset donors than for unshared ones.

The sample taken for sequencing was naive CD4+ T cells sorted from blood. Subset indicated: CD45RA+ positively selected. The chain carries TRBV29-1 and TRBJ1-1; D remains unclear. The receptor was derived from a man between 18 and 35 years old in good health. The DNA for the CDR3 is TGCAGCGTTCTGGGCACTGAAGCTTTCTTT. It codes for CSVLGTEAFF.